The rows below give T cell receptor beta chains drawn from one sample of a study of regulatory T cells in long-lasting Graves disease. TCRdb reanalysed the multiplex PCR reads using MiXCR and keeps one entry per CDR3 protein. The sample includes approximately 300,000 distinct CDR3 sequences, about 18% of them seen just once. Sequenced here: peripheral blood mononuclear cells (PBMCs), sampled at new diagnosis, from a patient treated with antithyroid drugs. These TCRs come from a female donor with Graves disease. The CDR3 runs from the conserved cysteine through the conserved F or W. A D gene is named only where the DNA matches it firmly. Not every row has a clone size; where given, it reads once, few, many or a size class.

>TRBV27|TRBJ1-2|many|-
TGTGCCAGCAGCTACTCACCCATACAGGGCTATGGCTACACCTTC
CASSYSPIQGYGYTF
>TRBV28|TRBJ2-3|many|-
TGTGCCAGCAGTTTAGAAATTAGCACAGATACGCAGTATTTT
CASSLEISTDTQYF
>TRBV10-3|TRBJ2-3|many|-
TGTGCCATCAGAGCTAGCATTGGGGCAGATACGCAGTATTTT
CAIRASIGADTQYF
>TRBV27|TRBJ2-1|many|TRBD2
TGTGCCAGCAAACAGACTAGCGGATACAATGAGCAGTTCTTC
CASKQTSGYNEQFF
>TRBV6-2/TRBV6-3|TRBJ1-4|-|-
TGTGCCAGCAGAAGCAGGGGTTCTAATGAAAAACTGTTTTTT
CASRSRGSNEKLFF
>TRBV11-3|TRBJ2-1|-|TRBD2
TGTGCCAGCAGCTCCCCCAGCCCGGCGGACTTGGGGTTTAGCGGGAGCTCCTACAATGAGCAGTTCTTC
CASSSPSPADLGFSGSSYNEQFF
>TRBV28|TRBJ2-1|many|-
TGTGCCAGCAGTTTAACGGCTAGCTCCCCTATAAACAATGAGCAGTTCTTC
CASSLTASSPINNEQFF
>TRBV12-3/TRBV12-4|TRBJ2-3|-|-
TGTGCCAGCAGACTCTGGAGCACAGATACGCAGTATTTT
CASRLWSTDTQYF
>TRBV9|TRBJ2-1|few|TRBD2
TGTGCCAGCAGCGTAGGAGCGGGGGGATTGACTGTCTTC
CASSVGAGGLTVF
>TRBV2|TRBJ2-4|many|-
TGTGCCAGCATACAGAACAAAAACATTCAGTACTTC
CASIQNKNIQYF
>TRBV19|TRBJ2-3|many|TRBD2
TGTGCCAGTAGTCCCAGCGGAGCGGGAGGCACAGATACGCAGTATTTT
CASSPSGAGGTDTQYF
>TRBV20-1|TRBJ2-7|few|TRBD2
TGCAGTGCTAGAGATCGGTGGCGGGAGGCGGGCTACGAGCAGTACTTC
CSARDRWREAGYEQYF
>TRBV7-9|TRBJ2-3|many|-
TGTGCCAGCAGCCTCGTGGGCCTGACAGATACGCAGTATTTT
CASSLVGLTDTQYF
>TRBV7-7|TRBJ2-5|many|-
TGTGCTAGCAGCCCCACCCCCAGCGAGGTAGAGACCCAGTACTTC
CASSPTPSEVETQYF
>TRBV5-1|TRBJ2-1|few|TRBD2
TGCGCCAGCAGCCACGGGACTAGCGGGAGATTCCCCCCCTCCTACAATGAGCAGTTCTTC
CASSHGTSGRFPPSYNEQFF
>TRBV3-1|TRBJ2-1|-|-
TGTGCCAGCAGCCCGCTGGACTTAAGCTCCTACAATGAGCAGTTCTTC
CASSPLDLSSYNEQFF
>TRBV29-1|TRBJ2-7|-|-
TGCAGCGTGGGTGGGATTGGACAGAGCTACGAGCAGTACTTC
CSVGGIGQSYEQYF
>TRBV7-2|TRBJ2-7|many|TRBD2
TGTGCCAGCAGCTTAGGTAGGCGCCTAGCGGCCGTCTCCTACGAGCAGTACTTC
CASSLGRRLAAVSYEQYF